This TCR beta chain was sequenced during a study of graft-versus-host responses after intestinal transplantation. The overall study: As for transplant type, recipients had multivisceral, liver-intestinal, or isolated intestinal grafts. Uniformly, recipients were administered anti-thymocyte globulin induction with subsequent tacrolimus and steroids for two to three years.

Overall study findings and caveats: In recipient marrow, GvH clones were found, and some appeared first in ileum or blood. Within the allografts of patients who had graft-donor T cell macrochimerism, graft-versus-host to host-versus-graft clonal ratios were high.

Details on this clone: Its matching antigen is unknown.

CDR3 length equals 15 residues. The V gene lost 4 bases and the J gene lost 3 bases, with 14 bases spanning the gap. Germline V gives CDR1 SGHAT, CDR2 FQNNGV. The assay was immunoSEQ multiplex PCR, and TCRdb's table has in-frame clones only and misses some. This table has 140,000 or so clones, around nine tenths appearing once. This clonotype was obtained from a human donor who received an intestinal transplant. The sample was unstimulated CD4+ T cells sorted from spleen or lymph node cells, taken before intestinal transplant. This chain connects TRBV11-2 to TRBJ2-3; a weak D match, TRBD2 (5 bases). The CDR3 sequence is CASSSRGLKTDTQYF. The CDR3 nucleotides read TGTGCCAGCAGCTCACGAGGACTCAAGACAGATACGCAGTATTTT.